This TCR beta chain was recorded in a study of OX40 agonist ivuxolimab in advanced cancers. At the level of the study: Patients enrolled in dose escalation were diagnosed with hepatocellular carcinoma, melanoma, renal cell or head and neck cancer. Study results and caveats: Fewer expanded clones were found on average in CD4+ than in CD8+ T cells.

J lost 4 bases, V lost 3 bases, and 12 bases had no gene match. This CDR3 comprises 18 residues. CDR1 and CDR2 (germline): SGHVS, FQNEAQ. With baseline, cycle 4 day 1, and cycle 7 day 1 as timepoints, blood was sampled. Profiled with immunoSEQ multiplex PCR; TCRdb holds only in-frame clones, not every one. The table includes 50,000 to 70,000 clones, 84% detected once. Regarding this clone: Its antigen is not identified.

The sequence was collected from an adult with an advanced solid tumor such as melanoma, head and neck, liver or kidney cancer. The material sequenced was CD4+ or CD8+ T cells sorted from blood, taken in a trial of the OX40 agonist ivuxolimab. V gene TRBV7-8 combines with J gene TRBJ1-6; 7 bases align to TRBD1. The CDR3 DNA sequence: TGTGCCAGCAGCTTTGATGTAGGGACAGCTCCTTATAATTCACCCCTCCACTTT. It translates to CASSFDVGTAPYNSPLHF.